This T cell receptor beta chain was captured by sequencing in a study of beta chain features in type 1 diabetes. Study summary: Cells sorted and examined across all samples totaled 90 million to 120 million.

With regard to this clone: Its antigen is currently unknown.

General study results and limits: Type 1 diabetes patients showed a moderate but significant shortening of TCRB CDR3s in all four CD4+ subsets. In type 1 diabetes patients, VDJ junctions had fewer insertions; deletions at these junctions were more frequent. Cells expressing TCR highly could be over-represented by cDNA sequencing.

Expressed TCRB transcripts were sequenced after all isolated RNA was converted to cDNA. The table came from immunoSEQ multiplex PCR; TCRdb's copy has only in-frame clones and leaves some out. The sample contains about half a million clones, about 32% of which appear only once. Per germline, CDR1 MNHNS and CDR2 SASEGT. V dropped 2 bases and J dropped 3; count of bases not matched to a gene: 11. The CDR3 totals 19 residues. This clonotype originated in a man between 18 and 35 years old in good health. The chain uses TRBV6-1 and TRBJ2-4, with 12 positions matching TRBD1. The specimen sequenced was naive CD4+ T cells from blood. Written as DNA, the CDR3 is TGTGCCAGCAGTGAATGGGGACAGGGGGCAATTATAGGCAAAAACATTCAGTACTTC. It encodes CASSEWGQGAIIGKNIQYF.